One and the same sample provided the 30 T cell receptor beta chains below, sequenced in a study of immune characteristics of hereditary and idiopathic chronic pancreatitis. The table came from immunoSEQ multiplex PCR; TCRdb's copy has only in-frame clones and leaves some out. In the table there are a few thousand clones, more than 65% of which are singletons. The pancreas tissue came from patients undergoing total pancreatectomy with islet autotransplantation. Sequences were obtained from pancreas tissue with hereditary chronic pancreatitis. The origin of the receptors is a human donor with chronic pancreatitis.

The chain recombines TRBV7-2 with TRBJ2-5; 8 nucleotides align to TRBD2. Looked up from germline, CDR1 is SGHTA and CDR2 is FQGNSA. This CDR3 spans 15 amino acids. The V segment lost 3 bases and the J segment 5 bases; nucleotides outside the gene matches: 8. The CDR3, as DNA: TGTGCCAGCAGCTTTCTCGGGGGGGCCCGGGAGACCCAGTACTTC. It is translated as CASSFLGGARETQYF.

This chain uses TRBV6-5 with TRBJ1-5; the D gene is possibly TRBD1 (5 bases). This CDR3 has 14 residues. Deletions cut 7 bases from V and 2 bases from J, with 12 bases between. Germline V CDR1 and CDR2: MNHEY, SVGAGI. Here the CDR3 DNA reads TGTGCCAGCACCGGGACGGTTGGCAATCAGCCCCAGCATTTT. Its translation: CASTGTVGNQPQHF.

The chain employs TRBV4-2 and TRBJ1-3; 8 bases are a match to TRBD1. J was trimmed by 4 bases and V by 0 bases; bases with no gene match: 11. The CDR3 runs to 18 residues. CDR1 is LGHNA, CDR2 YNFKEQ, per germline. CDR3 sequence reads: CASSQEAIRTGIGNTIYF. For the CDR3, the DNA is TGTGCCAGCAGCCAAGAAGCAATTCGGACAGGGATCGGAAACACCATATATTTT.

CDR3 nucleotides: TGTGCCAGCAGTTACACAGGGGAAACCTGGAATGGCTACACCTTC. Translated, it gives CASSYTGETWNGYTF. This chain links TRBV6-5 with TRBJ1-2, with 7 positions matching TRBD1. Looked up from germline, CDR1 is MNHEY and CDR2 is SVGAGI. V shed 2 bases, J shed 6 bases, and the junction held 9 bases outside the gene matches. The CDR3 extends over 15 amino acids.

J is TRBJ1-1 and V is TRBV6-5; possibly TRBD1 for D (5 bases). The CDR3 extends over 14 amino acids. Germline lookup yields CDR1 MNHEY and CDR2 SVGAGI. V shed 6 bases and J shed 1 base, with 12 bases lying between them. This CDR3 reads CASSLGGTNTEAFF. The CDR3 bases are TGTGCCAGCAGCCTAGGCGGGACGAACACTGAAGCTTTCTTT.

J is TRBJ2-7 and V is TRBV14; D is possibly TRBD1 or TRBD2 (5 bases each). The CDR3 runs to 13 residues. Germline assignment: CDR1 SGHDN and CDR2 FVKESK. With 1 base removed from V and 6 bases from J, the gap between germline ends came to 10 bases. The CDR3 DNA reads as TGTGCCAGCAGCCAAGTTTTCGGGGCCGAGCAGTACGTC. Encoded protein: CASSQVFGAEQYV.

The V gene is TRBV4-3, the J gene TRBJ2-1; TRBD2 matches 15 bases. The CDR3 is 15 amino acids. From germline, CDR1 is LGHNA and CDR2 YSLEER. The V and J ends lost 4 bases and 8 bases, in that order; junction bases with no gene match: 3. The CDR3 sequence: CASSRTSGGVDEQFF. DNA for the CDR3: TGCGCCAGCAGCCGGACTAGCGGGGGGGTGGATGAGCAGTTCTTC.

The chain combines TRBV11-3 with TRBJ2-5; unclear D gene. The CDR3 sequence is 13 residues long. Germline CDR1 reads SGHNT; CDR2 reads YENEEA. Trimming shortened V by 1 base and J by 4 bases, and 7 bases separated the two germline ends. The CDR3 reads CASSLGPAETQYF. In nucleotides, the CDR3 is TGTGCCAGCAGCTTAGGGCCAGCAGAGACCCAGTACTTC.

The CDR3 here is CASSEGTSGTDTQYF. CDR3 nucleotide sequence: TGTGCCAGCAGTGAGGGGACTAGCGGCACAGATACGCAGTATTTT. The genes are TRBV6-1 and TRBJ2-3; the match to TRBD2 covers 10 bases. CDR1 is MNHNS, CDR2 SASEGT, per germline. Trimming at V came to 3 bases and at J to 1 base, leaving 1 base not matched to a gene. The CDR3 extends over 15 amino acids.

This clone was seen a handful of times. The CDR3 spells CASSVGPTASYNEQFF. CDR3 DNA sequence: TGTGCCAGCAGCGTAGGCCCCACAGCCTCCTACAATGAGCAGTTCTTC. The chain recombines TRBV9 with TRBJ2-1; D is unclear. The germline CDR1 and CDR2 sequences are SGDLS and YYNGEE. V was pared by 0 bases and J by 0 bases, with 10 bases between. This CDR3 has 16 amino acids.

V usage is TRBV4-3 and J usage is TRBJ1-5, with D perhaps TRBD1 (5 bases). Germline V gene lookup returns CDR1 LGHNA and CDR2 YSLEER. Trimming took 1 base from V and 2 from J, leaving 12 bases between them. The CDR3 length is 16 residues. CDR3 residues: CASSQGMGQRNQPQHF. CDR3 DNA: TGCGCCAGCAGCCAAGGGATGGGGCAGCGCAATCAGCCCCAGCATTTT.

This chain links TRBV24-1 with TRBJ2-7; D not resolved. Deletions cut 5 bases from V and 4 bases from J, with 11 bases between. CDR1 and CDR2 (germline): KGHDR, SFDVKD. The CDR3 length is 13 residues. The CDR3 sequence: CATSALGSYEQYF. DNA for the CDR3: TGTGCCACCAGTGCCCTTGGGTCTTACGAGCAGTACTTC.

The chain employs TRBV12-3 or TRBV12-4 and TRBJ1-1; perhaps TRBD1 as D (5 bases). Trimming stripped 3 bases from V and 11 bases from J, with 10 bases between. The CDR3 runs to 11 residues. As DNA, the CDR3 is TGTGCCAGCAGTTTGGGCAGGGATGCTTTCTTT. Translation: CASSLGRDAFF.

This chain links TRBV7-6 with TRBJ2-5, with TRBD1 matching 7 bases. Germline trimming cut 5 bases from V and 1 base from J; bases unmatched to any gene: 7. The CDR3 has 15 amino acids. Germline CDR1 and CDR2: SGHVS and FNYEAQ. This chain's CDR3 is CASSPGTVSQETQYF. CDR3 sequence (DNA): TGTGCCAGCAGCCCGGGGACAGTAAGCCAAGAGACCCAGTACTTC.

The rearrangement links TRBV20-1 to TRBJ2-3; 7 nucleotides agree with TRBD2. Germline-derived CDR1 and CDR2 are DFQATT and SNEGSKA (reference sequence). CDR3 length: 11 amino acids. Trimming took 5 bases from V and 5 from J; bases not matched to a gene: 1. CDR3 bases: TGCAGTGCTGGACTAGGAGATACGCAGTATTTT. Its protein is CSAGLGDTQYF.

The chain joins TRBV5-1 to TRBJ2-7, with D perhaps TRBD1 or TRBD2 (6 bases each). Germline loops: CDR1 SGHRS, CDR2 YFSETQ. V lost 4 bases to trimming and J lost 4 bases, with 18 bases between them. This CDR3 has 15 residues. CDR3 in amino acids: CASSPVQGGGYEQYV. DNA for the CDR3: TGCGCCAGCAGCCCAGTACAGGGAGGAGGGTACGAGCAGTACGTC.

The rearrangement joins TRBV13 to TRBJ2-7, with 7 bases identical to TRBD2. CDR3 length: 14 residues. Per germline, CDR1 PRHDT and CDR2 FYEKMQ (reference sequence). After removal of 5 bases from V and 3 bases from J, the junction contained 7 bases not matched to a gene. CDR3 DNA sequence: TGTGCCAGCAGCCGCTGGGGGGGGAACTACGAGCAGTACTTC. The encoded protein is CASSRWGGNYEQYF.

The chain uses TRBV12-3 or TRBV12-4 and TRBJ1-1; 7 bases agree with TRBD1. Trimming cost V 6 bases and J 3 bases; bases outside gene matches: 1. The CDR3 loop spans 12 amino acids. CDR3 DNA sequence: TGTGCCAGCAGGACAGGGTACACTGAAGCTTTCTTT. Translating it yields CASRTGYTEAFF.

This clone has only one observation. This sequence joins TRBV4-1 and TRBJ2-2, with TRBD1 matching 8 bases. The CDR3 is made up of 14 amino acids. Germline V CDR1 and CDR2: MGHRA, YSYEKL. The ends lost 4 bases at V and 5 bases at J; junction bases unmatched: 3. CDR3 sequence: CASSPRQGTGELFF. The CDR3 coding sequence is TGCGCCAGCAGCCCTCGACAGGGGACCGGGGAGCTGTTTTTT.

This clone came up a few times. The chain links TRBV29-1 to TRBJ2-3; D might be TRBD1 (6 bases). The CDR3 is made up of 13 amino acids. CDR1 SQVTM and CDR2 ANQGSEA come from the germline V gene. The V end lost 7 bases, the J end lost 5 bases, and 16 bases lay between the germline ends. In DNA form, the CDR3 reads TGCAGCGCAAGACAGGCGGTGGGAGATACGCAGTATTTT. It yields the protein CSARQAVGDTQYF.

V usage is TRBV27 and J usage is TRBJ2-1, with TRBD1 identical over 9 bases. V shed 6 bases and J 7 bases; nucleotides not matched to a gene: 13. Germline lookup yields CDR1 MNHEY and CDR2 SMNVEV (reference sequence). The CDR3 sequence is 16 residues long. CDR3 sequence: CASSQSPGQGLNEQFF. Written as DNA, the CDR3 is TGTGCCAGCAGCCAATCCCCGGGACAGGGACTTAATGAGCAGTTCTTC.

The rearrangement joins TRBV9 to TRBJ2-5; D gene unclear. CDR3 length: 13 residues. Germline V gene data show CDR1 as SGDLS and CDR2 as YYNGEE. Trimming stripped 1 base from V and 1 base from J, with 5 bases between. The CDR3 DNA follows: TGTGCCAGCAGCGTAAGTGGCCAAGAGACCCAGTACTTC. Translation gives CASSVSGQETQYF.

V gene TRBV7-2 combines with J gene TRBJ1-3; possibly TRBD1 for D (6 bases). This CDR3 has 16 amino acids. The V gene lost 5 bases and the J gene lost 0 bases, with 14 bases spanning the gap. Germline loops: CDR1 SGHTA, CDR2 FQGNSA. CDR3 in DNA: TGTGCCAGCAGCACTCAAGGGGGGCACTCTGGAAACACCATATATTTT. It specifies CASSTQGGHSGNTIYF.

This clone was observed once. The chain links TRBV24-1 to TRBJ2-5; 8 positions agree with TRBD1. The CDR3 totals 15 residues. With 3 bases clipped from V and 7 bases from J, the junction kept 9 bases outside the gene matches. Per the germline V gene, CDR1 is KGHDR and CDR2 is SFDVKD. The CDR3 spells CATSDGGTGSGTQYF. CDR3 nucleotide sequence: TGTGCCACCAGTGATGGCGGGACAGGATCGGGGACCCAGTACTTC.

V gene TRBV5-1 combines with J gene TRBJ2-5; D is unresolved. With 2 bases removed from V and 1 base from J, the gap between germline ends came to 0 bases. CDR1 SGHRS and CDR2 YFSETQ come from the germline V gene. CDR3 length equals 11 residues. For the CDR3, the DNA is TGCGCCAGCAGCTTCCAAGAGACCCAGTACTTC. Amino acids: CASSFQETQYF.

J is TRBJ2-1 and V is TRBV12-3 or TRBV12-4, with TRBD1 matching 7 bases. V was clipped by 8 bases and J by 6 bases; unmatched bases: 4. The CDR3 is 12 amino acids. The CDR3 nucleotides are TGTGCCAGCCATACAGGGGTCAATGAGCAGTTCTTC. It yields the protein CASHTGVNEQFF.

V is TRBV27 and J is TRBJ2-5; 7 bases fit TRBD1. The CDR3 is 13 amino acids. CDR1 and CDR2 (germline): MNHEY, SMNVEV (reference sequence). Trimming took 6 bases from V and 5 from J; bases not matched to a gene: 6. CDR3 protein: CASRWQGEETQYF. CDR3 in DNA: TGTGCCAGCAGGTGGCAGGGGGAGGAGACCCAGTACTTC.

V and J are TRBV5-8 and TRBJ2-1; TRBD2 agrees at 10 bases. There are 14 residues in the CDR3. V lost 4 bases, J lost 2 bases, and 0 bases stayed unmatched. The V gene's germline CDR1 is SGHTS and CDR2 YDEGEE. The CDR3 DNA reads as TGTGCCAGCAGCAGCGGGGGGGCCTACAATGAGCAGTTCTTC. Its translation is CASSSGGAYNEQFF. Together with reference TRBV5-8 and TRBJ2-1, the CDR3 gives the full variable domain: EAGVTQSPTHLIKTRGQQATLRCSPISGHTSVYWYQQALGLGLQFLLWYDEGEERNRGNFPPRFSGRQFPNYSSELNVNALELEDSALYLCASSSGGAYNEQFFGPGTRLTVL.

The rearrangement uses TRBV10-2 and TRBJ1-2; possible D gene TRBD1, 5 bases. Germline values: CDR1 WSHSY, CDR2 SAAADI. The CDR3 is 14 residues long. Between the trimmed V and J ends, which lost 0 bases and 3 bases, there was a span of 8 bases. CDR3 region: CASSESSRDYGYTF. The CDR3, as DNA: TGCGCCAGCAGTGAGTCAAGCAGGGACTATGGCTACACCTTC.

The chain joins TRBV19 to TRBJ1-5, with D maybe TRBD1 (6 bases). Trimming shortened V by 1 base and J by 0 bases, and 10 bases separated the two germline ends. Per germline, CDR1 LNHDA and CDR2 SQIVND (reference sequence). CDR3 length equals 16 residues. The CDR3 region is CASSIGYRASNQPQHF. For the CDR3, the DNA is TGTGCCAGTAGTATAGGATACAGGGCTAGCAATCAGCCCCAGCATTTT.